These 14 T cell receptor beta chains came from one sample sequenced in a study of T cell repertoires in aging, cancer and after chemotherapy. TCR beta rearrangements were amplified from peripheral blood genomic DNA. TRB rearrangements spanning V, D and J were amplified using mixed TRB-A/B primers. TCRdb processed the multiplex PCR reads anew with MiXCR; each CDR3 protein has one entry. The repertoire holds about 11,000 distinct CDR3 sequences, with 40% to 45% as singletons. Sequenced sample: blood. These receptors were taken from a human donor in good health.

This clonotype appeared once. The chain combines TRBV12-5 with TRBJ2-1; TRBD2 might be the D (5 bases). Trimming shortened V by 6 bases and J by 0 bases, and 15 bases separated the two germline ends. The CDR3 runs to 16 residues. Germline V lookup: CDR1 LGHNT, CDR2 FRNRAP. The CDR3 loop reads CASGPGLPSSYNEQFF. CDR3 in DNA: TGTGCTAGTGGACCCGGACTTCCCAGCTCCTACAATGAGCAGTTCTTC.

The J gene is TRBJ2-6, the V gene TRBV5-6, with 8 bases fitting TRBD1. From germline, CDR1 is SGHDT and CDR2 YYEEEE. The ends lost 3 bases at V and 4 bases at J; junction bases unmatched: 9. This CDR3 comprises 17 residues. The CDR3 DNA sequence: TGTGCCAGCAGCTCAGGACAGGGCAGTTCAGGGGCCAACGTCCTGACTTTC. Protein sequence: CASSSGQGSSGANVLTF. The full variable domain, its missing parts supplied by reference TRBV5-6 and TRBJ2-6, is DAGVTQSPTHLIKTRGQQVTLRCSPKSGHDTVSWYQQALGQGPQFIFQYYEEEERQRGNFPDRFSGHQFPNYSSELNVNALLLGDSALYLCASSSGQGSSGANVLTFGAGSRLTVL.

Note on this clonotype: One end of the junction does not line up with germline, which may come from a read error. The chain employs TRBV5-1 and TRBJ2-7; TRBD1 might be the D (6 bases). The CDR3 has 13 residues. Germline values: CDR1 SGHRS, CDR2 YFSETQ. The CDR3 spells CASSRDKSYEQYF. CDR3 nucleotide sequence: TGTGCCAGCAGCCGGGACAAATCCTACGAGCAGTACTTC. The whole variable domain, filled in from reference TRBV5-1 and TRBJ2-7, reads KAGVTQTPRYLIKTRGQQVTLSCSPISGHRSVSWYQQTPGQGLQFLFEYFSETQRNKGNFPGRFSGRQFSNSRSEMNVSTLELGDSALYLCASSRDKSYEQYFGPGTRLTVT.

A remark on this clonotype: A much larger clone lies one base from this, so it may be a read error. The genes are TRBV29-1 and TRBJ1-2, with a weak D call TRBD1 (6 bases). CDR1 SQVTM and CDR2 ANQGSEA come from the germline V gene. This CDR3 is built from 14 residues. Trimming took 6 bases from V and 5 from J, leaving 19 bases between them. The CDR3 sequence: CSVNMAGGGYGYTF. The CDR3 bases are TGCAGCGTAAATATGGCAGGAGGGGGATATGGCTACACCTTC. Full variable domain (rest looked up from reference TRBV29-1 and TRBJ1-2): SAVISQKPSRDICQRGTSLTIQCQVDSQVTMMFWYRQQPGQSLTLIATANQGSEATYESGFVIDKFPISRPNLTFSTLTVSNMSPEDSSIYLCSVNMAGGGYGYTFGSGTRLTVV.

The chain uses TRBV12-3 or TRBV12-4 and TRBJ2-3; D is uncertain. Between the trimmed V and J ends, which lost 3 bases and 4 bases, there was a span of 14 bases. The CDR3 loop spans 15 amino acids. The CDR3 DNA reads TGTGCCAGCAGTTTCTCGCTCCGCGTCTCAGATACGCAGTATTTT. This encodes CASSFSLRVSDTQYF.

This clonotype is termed medium-sized. This chain connects TRBV30 to TRBJ1-5; TRBD1 matches 7 bases. CDR1 and CDR2 from the germline V gene are GTSNPN and SVGIG (reference sequence). V was pared by 0 bases and J by 1 base, with 0 bases of the junction left unmatched. The CDR3 covers 14 residues. The CDR3 coding sequence is TGTGCCTGGAGTGTGACAGGGAGCAATCAGCCCCAGCATTTT. This translates into CAWSVTGSNQPQHF.

The chain recombines TRBV2 with TRBJ2-3; D might be TRBD1 (6 bases). This CDR3 comprises 16 residues. Per the germline V gene, CDR1 is SNHLY and CDR2 is FYNNEI. Trimming pared 9 bases from V and 1 base from J, leaving 20 bases between. The CDR3 nucleotides read TGTGCCAGGGGGGCCCAGTCTCCAACTGGCACAGATACGCAGTATTTT. Translation: CARGAQSPTGTDTQYF.

The rearrangement links TRBV6-1 to TRBJ1-4, with D maybe TRBD1 (6 bases). This CDR3 has 15 residues. Germline V CDR1 and CDR2: MNHNS, SASEGT. The V end lost 3 bases, the J end lost 4 bases, and 12 bases lay between the germline ends. This CDR3 reads CASSDRGRGNEKLFF. The CDR3 DNA reads as TGTGCCAGCAGTGATAGAGGCAGGGGTAATGAAAAACTGTTTTTT.

A remark on this clonotype: A junction boundary mismatches the germline segment, possibly from a read error. The chain combines TRBV4-3 with TRBJ1-5; D is undetermined. Per the germline V gene, CDR1 is LGHNA and CDR2 is YSLEER. The CDR3 contains 15 residues. Here the CDR3 reads CASSQDPSGGQPQHF. Here the CDR3 DNA reads TGTGCCAGCAGCCAAGATCCTTCTGGTGGCCAGCCCCAGCATTTT.

The chain links TRBV7-9 to TRBJ2-1; D gene unclear. The CDR3 covers 10 residues. Germline CDR1 reads SEHNR; CDR2 reads FQNEAQ (reference sequence). Trimming stripped 5 bases from V and 8 bases from J, with 4 bases between. As DNA, the CDR3 is TGTGCCAGCAGCCCCCATGAGCAGTTCTTC. Protein: CASSPHEQFF.

The chain has TRBV20-1 and TRBJ2-7; unclear D gene. Germline-derived CDR1 and CDR2 are DFQATT and SNEGSKA (reference sequence). The CDR3 length is 13 residues. Trimming pared 1 base from V and 0 bases from J, leaving 7 bases between. The CDR3, as DNA: TGCAGTGCTAGAGGGGCTTCCTCCTACGAGCAGTACTTC. It specifies CSARGASSYEQYF.

The CDR3 DNA is TGTGCCAGCAGTTACTCGCAGCAAGCCAAAAACATTCAGTACTTC. Protein: CASSYSQQAKNIQYF. The V call is TRBV6-5, the J call TRBJ2-4; D unresolved. The ends were cut back, 0 bases at V and 0 bases at J, with 6 bases in the middle. The CDR3 loop spans 15 amino acids. From germline, CDR1 is MNHEY and CDR2 SVGAGI.

By its share, this clonotype is medium-sized. This chain uses TRBV6-5 with TRBJ1-2; D remains unclear. Trimming took 5 bases from V and 4 from J, leaving 20 bases between them. CDR3 size: 16 residues. Germline assignment: CDR1 MNHEY and CDR2 SVGAGI. CDR3 amino acids: CASSALRWRSSYGYTF. CDR3 nucleotide sequence: TGTGCCAGCAGTGCATTACGGTGGCGCAGCTCCTATGGCTACACCTTC.

The V and J genes are TRBV6-1 and TRBJ1-1, with no clear D. Germline V gene lookup returns CDR1 MNHNS and CDR2 SASEGT. The CDR3 has 15 amino acids. Deletions cut 3 bases from V and 8 bases from J, with 19 bases between. Here the CDR3 reads CASSDPSPPRIEAFF. The DNA of the CDR3 is TGTGCCAGCAGTGACCCGTCACCCCCAAGGATAGAAGCTTTCTTT.